These 2 T cell receptor beta chains were all obtained from the same sample, sequenced in a study of shared clonotypes between healthy human individuals. Some clones are missing from TCRdb's copy, which holds only in-frame ones; the method was immunoSEQ multiplex PCR. The data hold 2 million to 3 million clones, with over 85% observed a single time. The sequenced sample was naive CD4+ T cells from PBMCs. The sample's subset: CD45RA+ positively selected. These receptors were obtained from a young man in good health. Some clones in this sample may be carry-over from other donors' samples.

The chain uses TRBV16 and TRBJ1-1, with 7 bases that match TRBD1. The CDR3 is 14 amino acids. The J segment lost 5 bases and the V segment lost 4 bases, leaving 7 bases of the junction unmatched. CDR1 is KGHSY, CDR2 FQNENV, per germline. CDR3 DNA sequence: TGTGCCAGCAGCCGGGACAGCGCTAGGACTGAAGCTTTCTTT. This gives the protein CASSRDSARTEAFF.

The J gene is TRBJ2-6, the V gene TRBV5-1; 10 bases line up with TRBD1. The germline V gene encodes CDR1 SGHRS and CDR2 YFSETQ. The CDR3 has 18 amino acids. V lost 4 bases and J lost 0; bases outside the gene matches: 7. The CDR3 loop reads CASSGRGQGTSGANVLTF. The CDR3 region has the DNA TGCGCCAGCAGCGGGAGGGGACAGGGGACCTCTGGGGCCAACGTCCTGACTTTC.